This T cell receptor beta chain derives from a study of T cells after somatic rescue of genetic block. Some clones are missing from TCRdb's copy, which holds only in-frame ones; the method was immunoSEQ multiplex PCR. The sample lists about 67,000 clones, roughly 94% occurring once. The source is a man between 35 and 55 years old. Material for sequencing was peripheral blood mononuclear cells (PBMCs).

The CDR3 DNA follows: TGTGCCAGCAGCCTAATTACCCGGGGCTACAATGAGCAGTTCTTC. It specifies CASSLITRGYNEQFF. V usage is TRBV11-2 and J usage is TRBJ2-1; maybe TRBD2 (5 bases). The CDR3 runs to 15 residues. The V and J ends lost 5 bases and 3 bases respectively, with 14 bases between them. Germline CDR1 reads SGHAT; CDR2 reads FQNNGV.